The clone carrying this TCR beta chain was observed a single time. The data are from a study of blood T cell repertoires in COVID-19. Overall study context: Samples taken during acute and convalescent COVID-19 were collected in the United States, Italy and Spain. Sources were T cells, B-cell-depleted T cells, or PBMCs; the material itself was cDNA or gDNA.

This CDR3 spans 15 amino acids. The V gene lost 2 bases and the J gene lost 0 bases, with 5 bases spanning the gap. CDR1 and CDR2 (germline): SGHDN, FVKESK. As handled by the study authors: Amplification of reference gene primers provided the estimated nucleated cell counts. Produced via immunoSEQ multiplex PCR; TCRdb's table is partial and in-frame only. V and J calls and clone size are those listed in that table; D and trimming were worked out from the DNA. The table shows just over 250,000 clones, with approximately 90% occurring only once. This chain joins TRBV14 and TRBJ2-6, with no clear D. The clonotype originates from a man in his 60s who had recovered from COVID-19. Sequencing was performed on peripheral blood. CDR3 coding DNA: TGTGCCAGCAGCCAAATCCGCTCTGGGGCCAACGTCCTGACTTTC. Its protein product is CASSQIRSGANVLTF.